The source of this T cell receptor beta chain is a study of technical replicates of blood from several donors. Some clones are missing from TCRdb's copy, which holds only in-frame ones; the method was immunoSEQ multiplex PCR. The table lists around 53,000 clones, around nine tenths of them singletons. This CDR3 contains 15 residues. Trimming took 3 bases from V and 2 from J; bases not matched to a gene: 1. The germline CDR1 and CDR2 sequences are SGDLS and YYNGEE. The gene calls are TRBV9 and TRBJ1-6, with 8 bases that match TRBD1. Sequencing was done on a sample of PBMCs. The clonotype was recovered from a human donor in good health. Some clones in this sample may be carry-over from other donors' samples. The CDR3 sequence: CASSATGAYNSPLHF. The CDR3 DNA follows: TGTGCCAGCAGCGCGACAGGGGCCTATAATTCACCCCTCCACTTT.